The 11 T cell receptor beta chains below all came from one sample that was sequenced in a study of T cell responses to AZD1222 COVID-19 vaccine. The protocol was immunoSEQ multiplex PCR, while the TCRdb copy is restricted to in-frame clones and leaves out a portion. Among 95,000 to 150,000 clones listed, about 93% were seen once. The source material was peripheral blood, sampled 28 days after the second AZD1222 dose. These receptors all stem from an adult who received the AZD1222 COVID-19 vaccine.

In this sample, this clone turned up a few times. The V gene is TRBV19, the J gene TRBJ1-4, with a tentative D call TRBD1 (6 bases). Germline V gene data show CDR1 as LNHDA and CDR2 as SQIVND (reference sequence). This CDR3 spans 14 amino acids. Trimming shortened V by 8 bases and J by 5 bases, and 15 bases separated the two germline ends. CDR3 in amino acids: CASSRGAQNEKLFF. The CDR3 DNA reads TGTGCCAGTTCGAGGGGGGCGCAGAATGAAAAACTGTTTTTT.

This chain joins TRBV9 and TRBJ1-2; TRBD1 agrees at 10 bases. Per the germline V gene, CDR1 is SGDLS and CDR2 is YYNGEE. The CDR3 sequence is 13 residues long. After removal of 3 bases from V and 6 bases from J, the junction contained 2 bases not matched to a gene. In DNA, the CDR3 is TGTGCCAGCAGCGCCGGGACAGGGGATGGCTACACCTTC. Translation gives CASSAGTGDGYTF.

The chain uses TRBV6-2 or TRBV6-3 and TRBJ2-5; D is ambiguous. This CDR3 region has 12 residues. In germline, CDR1 is MNHEY, CDR2 SVGEGT. V shed 6 bases and J shed 1 base, with 6 bases lying between them. The CDR3 sequence: CASSQTQETQYF. The CDR3 DNA reads as TGTGCCAGCAGCCAAACCCAAGAGACCCAGTACTTC.

The J gene is TRBJ2-3, the V gene TRBV5-5; 8 nucleotides match TRBD1. Germline V gene sequence: CDR1 SGHKS, CDR2 YYEKEE (reference sequence). CDR3 size: 14 residues. V dropped 4 bases and J dropped 4; count of bases not matched to a gene: 5. The CDR3 reads CASSKGRGPDTQYF. CDR3 sequence (DNA): TGTGCCAGCAGCAAGGGCAGGGGGCCAGATACGCAGTATTTT.

The chain joins TRBV6-1 to TRBJ1-5; 11 bases are a match to TRBD1. The CDR3 has 14 residues. Unmatched junction bases numbered 2, after V lost 3 bases and J lost 7 bases. Germline-derived CDR1 and CDR2 are MNHNS and SASEGT. CDR3 bases: TGTGCCAGCAGTGAGGGACAGGGGGTCCAGCCCCAGCATTTT. It yields the protein CASSEGQGVQPQHF.

The chain is built from TRBV5-4 and TRBJ2-2; 8 bases agree with TRBD1. Germline CDR1 and CDR2: SGHNT and YYREEE (reference sequence). The CDR3 consists of 16 residues. J gave up 5 bases and V 0 bases, and 6 bases lay outside the gene matches. The CDR3: CASSLARDRTTGELFF. The CDR3 region has the DNA TGTGCCAGCAGCTTGGCAAGGGACAGGACGACCGGGGAGCTGTTTTTT.

The V call is TRBV27, the J call TRBJ1-2; D is uncertain. The V gene's germline CDR1 is MNHEY and CDR2 SMNVEV (reference sequence). V was trimmed by 3 bases and J by 2 bases, leaving 7 bases between them. The CDR3 has 13 amino acids. CDR3 in amino acids: CASSFSANYGYTF. DNA for the CDR3: TGTGCCAGCAGTTTTTCCGCAAACTATGGCTACACCTTC.

A note on this clone: The same CDR3 is also encoded by other DNA sequences in this sample. V gene TRBV5-1 combines with J gene TRBJ2-1; 10 nucleotides match TRBD2. The CDR3 is made up of 14 amino acids. Germline values: CDR1 SGHRS, CDR2 YFSETQ. Unmatched junction bases numbered 3, after V lost 5 bases and J lost 4 bases. The CDR3 protein is CASSSAGGYNEQFF. The CDR3 region has the DNA TGCGCCAGCAGTTCAGCGGGGGGGTACAATGAGCAGTTCTTC.

V and J are TRBV9 and TRBJ2-3; 7 bases match TRBD2. With V trimmed by 2 bases and J by 0 bases, 3 bases remained unmatched. Germline assignment: CDR1 SGDLS and CDR2 YYNGEE. CDR3 length equals 15 residues. The CDR3 loop is CASSVSRGSTDTQYF. As DNA, the CDR3 is TGTGCCAGCAGCGTCTCGCGGGGGAGCACAGATACGCAGTATTTT.

This sequence joins TRBV6-5 and TRBJ2-3; TRBD1 matches at 7 bases. Germline CDR1 MNHEY, CDR2 SVGAGI. The length of the CDR3 is 13 residues. Trimming removed 6 bases from V and 4 bases from J; junction bases left unmatched: 4. In DNA, the CDR3 is TGTGCCAGCAGAGGACAGGTCCCAGATACGCAGTATTTT. Translation: CASRGQVPDTQYF.

There are a few counts of this clone. Other DNA sequences in this sample translate to the same CDR3. V gene TRBV5-1 combines with J gene TRBJ1-1; unclear D gene. The CDR3 is made up of 14 amino acids. Germline V gene sequence: CDR1 SGHRS, CDR2 YFSETQ. V dropped 0 bases and J dropped 0 bases, with 6 bases sitting between them. The CDR3 DNA follows: TGCGCCAGCAGCTTGGCCAGCTTGAACACTGAAGCTTTCTTT. As protein: CASSLASLNTEAFF.